This TCR beta chain was observed in a study of identical twins. TCRdb fed the 5' RACE reads into MiXCR, producing one record per CDR3 protein. The data show hundreds of thousands of distinct CDR3 sequences, around 22% seen once. Points from the study as a whole: The degree of excess twin sharing was weaker in beta out-of-frame sequences.

To note about this clonotype: No antigen is known for it.

This same sample was also taken into another study, of yellow fever vaccine responses in identical twins.

This clonotype was obtained from a woman aged 18-30 years in good health. The material sequenced was CD4+ T cells sorted from blood.

The CDR3 region is CASSHHSGNEQFF. The CDR3 bases are TGTGCCAGCAGCCATCACTCGGGCAATGAGCAGTTCTTC. The chain has TRBV3-1 and TRBJ2-1; no reliable D call. The CDR3 consists of 13 residues. Deletions cut 3 bases from V and 6 bases from J, with 9 bases between. Germline CDR1 LGHDT, CDR2 YNNKEL (reference sequence).